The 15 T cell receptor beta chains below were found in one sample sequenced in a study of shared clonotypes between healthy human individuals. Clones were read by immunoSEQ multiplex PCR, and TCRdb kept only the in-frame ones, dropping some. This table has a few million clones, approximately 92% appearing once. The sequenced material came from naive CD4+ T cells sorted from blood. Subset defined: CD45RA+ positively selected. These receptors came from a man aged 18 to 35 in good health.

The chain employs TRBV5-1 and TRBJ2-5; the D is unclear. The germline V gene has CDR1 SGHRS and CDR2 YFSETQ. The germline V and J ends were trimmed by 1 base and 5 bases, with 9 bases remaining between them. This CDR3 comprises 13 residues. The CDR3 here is CASSLRRVETQYF. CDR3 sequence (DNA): TGCGCCAGCAGCTTGCGTAGGGTGGAGACCCAGTACTTC.

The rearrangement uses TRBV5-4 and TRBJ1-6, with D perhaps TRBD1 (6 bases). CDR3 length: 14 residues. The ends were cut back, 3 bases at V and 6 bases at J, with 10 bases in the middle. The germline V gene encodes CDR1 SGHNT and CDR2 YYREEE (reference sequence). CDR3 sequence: CASSSRGSNSPLHF. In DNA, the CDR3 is TGTGCCAGCAGCTCTAGGGGGTCTAATTCACCCCTCCACTTT.

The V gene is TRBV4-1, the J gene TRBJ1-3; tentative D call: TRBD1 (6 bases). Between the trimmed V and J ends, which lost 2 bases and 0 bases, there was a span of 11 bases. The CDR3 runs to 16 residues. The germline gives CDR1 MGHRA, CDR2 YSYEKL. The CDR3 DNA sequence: TGCGCCAGCAGCCAAATCAGGGGCTTCTCTGGAAACACCATATATTTT. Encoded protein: CASSQIRGFSGNTIYF.

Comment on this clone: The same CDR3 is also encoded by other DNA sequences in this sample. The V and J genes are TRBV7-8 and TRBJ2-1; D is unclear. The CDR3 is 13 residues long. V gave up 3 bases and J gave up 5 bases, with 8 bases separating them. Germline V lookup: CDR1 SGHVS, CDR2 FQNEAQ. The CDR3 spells CASSFNRNNEQFF. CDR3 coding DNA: TGTGCCAGCAGCTTTAACCGAAACAATGAGCAGTTCTTC.

The CDR3 protein is CASLPQALLNTEAFF. The CDR3 DNA reads as TGTGCCAGCCTCCCCCAGGCACTGTTGAACACTGAAGCTTTCTTT. The V gene is TRBV2, the J gene TRBJ1-1; D not certain. Trimming cost V 8 bases and J 0 bases, with 16 bases left between them. Germline V gene sequence: CDR1 SNHLY, CDR2 FYNNEI. The CDR3 is made up of 15 amino acids.

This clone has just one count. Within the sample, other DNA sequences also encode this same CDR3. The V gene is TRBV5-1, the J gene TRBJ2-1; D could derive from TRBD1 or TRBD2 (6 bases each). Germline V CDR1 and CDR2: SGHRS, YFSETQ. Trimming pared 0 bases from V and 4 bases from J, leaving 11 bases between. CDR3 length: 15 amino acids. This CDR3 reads CASSLEGGGYNEQFF. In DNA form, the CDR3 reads TGCGCCAGCAGCTTGGAAGGGGGAGGTTACAATGAGCAGTTCTTC.

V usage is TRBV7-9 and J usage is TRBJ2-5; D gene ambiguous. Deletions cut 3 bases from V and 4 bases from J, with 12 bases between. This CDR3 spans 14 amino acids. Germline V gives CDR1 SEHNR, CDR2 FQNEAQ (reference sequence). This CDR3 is CASSLRLTAETQYF. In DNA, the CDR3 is TGTGCCAGCAGCTTGCGCCTCACAGCAGAGACCCAGTACTTC.

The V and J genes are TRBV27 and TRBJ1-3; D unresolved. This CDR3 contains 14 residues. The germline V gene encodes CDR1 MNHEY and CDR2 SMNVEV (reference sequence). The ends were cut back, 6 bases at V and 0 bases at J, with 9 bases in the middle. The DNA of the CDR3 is TGTGCCAGCAGGGTCGCCGGCTCTGGAAACACCATATATTTT. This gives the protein CASRVAGSGNTIYF.

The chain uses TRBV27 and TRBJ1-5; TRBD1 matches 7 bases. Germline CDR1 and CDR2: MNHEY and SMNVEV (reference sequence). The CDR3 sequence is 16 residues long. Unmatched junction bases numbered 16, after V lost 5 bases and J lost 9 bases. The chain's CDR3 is CASSPPGQKVVWPQHF. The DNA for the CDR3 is TGTGCCAGCAGTCCGCCGGGACAGAAGGTAGTATGGCCCCAGCATTTT.

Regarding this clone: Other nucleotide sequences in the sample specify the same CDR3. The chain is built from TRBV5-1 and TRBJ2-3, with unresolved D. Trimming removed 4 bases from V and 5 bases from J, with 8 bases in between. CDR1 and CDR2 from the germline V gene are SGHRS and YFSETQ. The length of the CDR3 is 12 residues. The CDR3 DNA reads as TGCGCCAGCAGCCCTGACTTAGATACGCAGTATTTT. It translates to CASSPDLDTQYF.

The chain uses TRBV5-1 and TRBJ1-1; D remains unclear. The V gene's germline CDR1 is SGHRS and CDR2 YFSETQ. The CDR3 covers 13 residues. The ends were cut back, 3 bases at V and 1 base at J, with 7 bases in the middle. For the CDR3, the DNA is TGCGCCAGCAGCTCCCCTGCGAACACTGAAGCTTTCTTT. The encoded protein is CASSSPANTEAFF.

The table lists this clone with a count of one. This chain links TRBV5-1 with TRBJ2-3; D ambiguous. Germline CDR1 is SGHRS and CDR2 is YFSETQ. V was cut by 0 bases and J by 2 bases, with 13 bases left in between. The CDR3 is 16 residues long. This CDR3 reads CASSLVLAGHTDTQYF. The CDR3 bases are TGCGCCAGCAGCTTGGTCTTGGCAGGCCACACAGATACGCAGTATTTT.

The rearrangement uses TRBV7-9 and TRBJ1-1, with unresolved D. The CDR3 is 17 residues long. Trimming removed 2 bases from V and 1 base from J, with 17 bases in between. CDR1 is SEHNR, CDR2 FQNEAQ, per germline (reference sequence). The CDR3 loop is CASSLLSPRRQNTEAFF. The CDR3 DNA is TGTGCCAGCAGCTTACTCTCTCCCAGACGGCAGAACACTGAAGCTTTCTTT.

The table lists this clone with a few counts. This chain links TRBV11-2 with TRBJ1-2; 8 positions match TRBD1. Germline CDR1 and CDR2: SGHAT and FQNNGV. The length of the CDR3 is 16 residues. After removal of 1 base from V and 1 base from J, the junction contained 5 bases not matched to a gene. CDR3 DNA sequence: TGTGCCAGCAGCTTAGTTCCTGGACAGGGTAACTATGGCTACACCTTC. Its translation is CASSLVPGQGNYGYTF.

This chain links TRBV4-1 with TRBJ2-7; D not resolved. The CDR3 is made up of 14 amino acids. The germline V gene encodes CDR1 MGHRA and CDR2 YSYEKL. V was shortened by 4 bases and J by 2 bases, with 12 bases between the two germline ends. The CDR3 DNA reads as TGCGCCAGCAGCCCTACACAGACCCCCTACGAGCAGTACTTC. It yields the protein CASSPTQTPYEQYF.